The rows below give T cell receptor beta chains drawn from one sample of a study of cytomegalovirus exposure and HLA in healthy donors. The data were produced by immunoSEQ multiplex PCR, yet TCRdb's version contains in-frame clones alone and is incomplete. This table holds 150,000 to 200,000 clones, approximately 78% found once. Material: PBMCs. The receptors originated from a woman under 30 in good health and CMV-seronegative. Each CDR3 is given with its conserved first and last residue. A D gene is named only where the DNA matches it firmly. Only some rows state a clone size, as once, few, many or a class for expanded clones.

len: 13; abundance: .; j_gene: TRBJ1-1; v_gene: TRBV5-1; d_gene: TRBD1; CDR3aa: CASSLGDRGRAFF
len: 15; abundance: .; j_gene: TRBJ1-4; v_gene: TRBV7-6; d_gene: .; CDR3aa: CASSLVTGGEEKLFF
len: 15; abundance: .; j_gene: TRBJ2-7; v_gene: TRBV10-3; d_gene: TRBD1; CDR3aa: CAISEYGTGTYEQYF
len: 14; abundance: .; j_gene: TRBJ2-5; v_gene: TRBV28; d_gene: .; CDR3aa: CASSFQGRQETQYF
len: 16; abundance: .; j_gene: TRBJ1-5; v_gene: TRBV25-1; d_gene: .; CDR3aa: CASSEYTHQSNQPQHF
len: 11; abundance: .; j_gene: TRBJ2-7; v_gene: TRBV20-1; d_gene: TRBD1; CDR3aa: CSAGQVYEQYF
len: 15; abundance: .; j_gene: TRBJ2-5; v_gene: TRBV6-1; d_gene: TRBD1; CDR3aa: CASSPRRTGAETQYF
len: 16; abundance: .; j_gene: TRBJ2-7; v_gene: TRBV2; d_gene: .; CDR3aa: CATPSGETADSYEQYF
len: 17; abundance: .; j_gene: TRBJ2-2; v_gene: TRBV7-9; d_gene: TRBD2; CDR3aa: CASSLRRAGESPGELFF
len: 13; abundance: .; j_gene: TRBJ2-7; v_gene: TRBV7-9; d_gene: TRBD1; CDR3aa: CASSRQGRYEQYF
len: 15; abundance: .; j_gene: TRBJ2-3; v_gene: TRBV5-1; d_gene: TRBD1; CDR3aa: CASSFGQGQGDTQYF
len: 14; abundance: .; j_gene: TRBJ1-4; v_gene: TRBV6-6; d_gene: TRBD1; CDR3aa: CASSSGTGREKLFF
len: 15; abundance: .; j_gene: TRBJ2-5; v_gene: TRBV5-6; d_gene: .; CDR3aa: CASSLGLGTQETQYF
len: 14; abundance: few; j_gene: TRBJ2-1; v_gene: TRBV5-6; d_gene: TRBD2; CDR3aa: CASSLETSVNEQFF
len: 16; abundance: few; j_gene: TRBJ2-3; v_gene: TRBV5-1; d_gene: TRBD1; CDR3aa: CASSSSGQASTDTQYF
len: 14; abundance: .; j_gene: TRBJ1-1; v_gene: TRBV30; d_gene: TRBD1; CDR3aa: CAWSKSWQGDIAFF
len: 13; abundance: .; j_gene: TRBJ2-1; v_gene: TRBV2; d_gene: TRBD2; CDR3aa: CASSGTRNNEQFF
len: 12; abundance: .; j_gene: TRBJ1-1; v_gene: TRBV7-9; d_gene: .; CDR3aa: CASSNMNTEAFF
len: 14; abundance: .; j_gene: TRBJ2-3; v_gene: TRBV29-1; d_gene: .; CDR3aa: CSVAGRLSTDTQYF
len: 13; abundance: .; j_gene: TRBJ2-7; v_gene: TRBV19; d_gene: .; CDR3aa: CASSGTPYYEQYF
len: 17; abundance: .; j_gene: TRBJ1-6; v_gene: TRBV15; d_gene: .; CDR3aa: CATSRDGAAFYNSPLHF
len: 15; abundance: .; j_gene: TRBJ1-2; v_gene: TRBV19; d_gene: TRBD1; CDR3aa: CASSATGTGTYGYTF
len: 13; abundance: .; j_gene: TRBJ1-1; v_gene: TRBV28; d_gene: .; CDR3aa: CASSHKLNTEAFF
len: 14; abundance: .; j_gene: TRBJ2-7; v_gene: TRBV7-2; d_gene: TRBD2; CDR3aa: CASSEKRGLYEQYF
len: 13; abundance: .; j_gene: TRBJ2-5; v_gene: TRBV7-2; d_gene: TRBD2; CDR3aa: CASSWTREETQYF
len: 15; abundance: .; j_gene: TRBJ2-7; v_gene: TRBV15; d_gene: TRBD2; CDR3aa: CATSRDSGSDNEQYF
len: 13; abundance: .; j_gene: TRBJ1-2; v_gene: TRBV7-3; d_gene: .; CDR3aa: CASSLGGDYGYTF
len: 16; abundance: .; j_gene: TRBJ2-5; v_gene: TRBV4-1; d_gene: TRBD1; CDR3aa: CASSRGTGTVFVTQYF
len: 15; abundance: once; j_gene: TRBJ2-7; v_gene: TRBV28; d_gene: TRBD2; CDR3aa: CASSPPGGSSYEQYF
len: 11; abundance: .; j_gene: TRBJ2-3; v_gene: TRBV27; d_gene: .; CDR3aa: CASRLLDTQYF
len: 17; abundance: .; j_gene: TRBJ2-7; v_gene: TRBV7-8; d_gene: TRBD2; CDR3aa: CASSLMSSGTSSYEQYF
len: 12; abundance: .; j_gene: TRBJ1-5; v_gene: TRBV6-1; d_gene: .; CDR3aa: CASRKGDQPQHF
len: 13; abundance: .; j_gene: TRBJ2-4; v_gene: TRBV27; d_gene: .; CDR3aa: CASSFSRSDIQYF
len: 14; abundance: .; j_gene: TRBJ2-3; v_gene: TRBV5-1; d_gene: .; CDR3aa: CASSIGQGGDTQYF
len: 13; abundance: .; j_gene: TRBJ1-1; v_gene: TRBV9; d_gene: .; CDR3aa: CASSLTVNTEAFF
len: 16; abundance: once; j_gene: TRBJ1-2; v_gene: TRBV5-4; d_gene: TRBD1; CDR3aa: CASSTGQGYLDYGYTF
len: 11; abundance: .; j_gene: TRBJ2-3; v_gene: TRBV20-1; d_gene: TRBD2; CDR3aa: CSGLAVHTQYF
len: 13; abundance: .; j_gene: TRBJ2-2; v_gene: TRBV2; d_gene: .; CDR3aa: CASSVLNTGELFF
len: 15; abundance: .; j_gene: TRBJ2-7; v_gene: TRBV2; d_gene: .; CDR3aa: CASSNEGNLVGEQYF
len: 15; abundance: .; j_gene: TRBJ2-7; v_gene: TRBV28; d_gene: TRBD2; CDR3aa: CASSPSGRSSYEQYF
len: 14; abundance: .; j_gene: TRBJ2-7; v_gene: TRBV19; d_gene: .; CDR3aa: CASSLQGRPYEQYF
len: 15; abundance: .; j_gene: TRBJ2-2; v_gene: TRBV28; d_gene: TRBD2; CDR3aa: CASSRFQAGAGELFF